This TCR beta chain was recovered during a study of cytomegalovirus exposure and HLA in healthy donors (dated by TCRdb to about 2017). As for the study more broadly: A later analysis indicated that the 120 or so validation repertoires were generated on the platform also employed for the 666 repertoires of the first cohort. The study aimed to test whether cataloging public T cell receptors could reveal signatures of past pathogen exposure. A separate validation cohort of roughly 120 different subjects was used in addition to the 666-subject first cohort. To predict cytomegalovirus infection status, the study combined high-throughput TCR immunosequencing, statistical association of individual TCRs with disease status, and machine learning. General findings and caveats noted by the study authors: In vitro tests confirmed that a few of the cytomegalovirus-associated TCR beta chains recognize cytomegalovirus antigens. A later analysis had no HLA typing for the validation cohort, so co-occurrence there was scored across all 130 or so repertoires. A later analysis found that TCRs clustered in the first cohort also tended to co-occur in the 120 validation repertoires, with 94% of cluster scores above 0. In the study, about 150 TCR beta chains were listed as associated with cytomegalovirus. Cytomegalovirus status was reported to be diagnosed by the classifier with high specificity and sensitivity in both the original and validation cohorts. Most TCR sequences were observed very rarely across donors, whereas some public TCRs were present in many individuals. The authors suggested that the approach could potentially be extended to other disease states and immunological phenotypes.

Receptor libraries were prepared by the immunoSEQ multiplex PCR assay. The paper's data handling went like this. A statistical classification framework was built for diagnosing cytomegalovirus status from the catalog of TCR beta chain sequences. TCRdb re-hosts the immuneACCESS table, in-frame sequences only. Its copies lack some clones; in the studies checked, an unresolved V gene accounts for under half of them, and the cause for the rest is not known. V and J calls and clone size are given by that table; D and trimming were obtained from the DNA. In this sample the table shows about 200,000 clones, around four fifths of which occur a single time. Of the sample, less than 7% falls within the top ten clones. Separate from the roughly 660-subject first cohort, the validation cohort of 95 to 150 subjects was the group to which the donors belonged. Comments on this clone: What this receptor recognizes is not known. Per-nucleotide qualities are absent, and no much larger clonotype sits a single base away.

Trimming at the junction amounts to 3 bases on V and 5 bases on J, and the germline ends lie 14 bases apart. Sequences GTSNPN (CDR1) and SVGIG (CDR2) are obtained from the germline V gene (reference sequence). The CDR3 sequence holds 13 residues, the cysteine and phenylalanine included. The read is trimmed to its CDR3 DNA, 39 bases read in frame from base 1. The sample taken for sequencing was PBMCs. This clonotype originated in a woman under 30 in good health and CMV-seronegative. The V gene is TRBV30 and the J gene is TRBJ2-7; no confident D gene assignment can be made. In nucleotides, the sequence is TGTGCCTGGAGCCCGAAGATAGGGCACGAGCAGTACTTC. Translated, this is CAWSPKIGHEQYF.